These 12 T cell receptor beta chains were sequenced from one sample in a study of blood T cell repertoires in COVID-19. Produced via immunoSEQ multiplex PCR; TCRdb's table is partial and in-frame only. The sample gives approximately 110,000 clones, about 87% of which show up once; about 4.8% is in the top ten. Sequencing input: peripheral blood. The receptors stem from a woman in her fifties or sixties with acute or convalescent COVID-19.

This clone was recorded a few times. The gene calls are TRBV6-5 and TRBJ1-5; D call uncertain. This CDR3 is 13 amino acids long. Trimming removed 7 bases at V and 5 bases at J, with 12 bases between. Per the germline V gene, CDR1 is MNHEY and CDR2 is SVGAGI. The CDR3 spells CASTGGGDQPQHF. The DNA of the CDR3 is TGTGCCAGCACGGGAGGCGGGGATCAGCCCCAGCATTTT.

This clone is a singleton in its sample. This chain uses TRBV29-1 with TRBJ2-3, with TRBD2 matching 9 bases. The trim removed 5 bases at V and 2 bases at J, leaving 5 bases unmatched. Germline CDR1 is SQVTM and CDR2 is ANQGSEA. This CDR3 has 14 amino acids. CDR3 amino acids: CSVRLAGLTDTQYF. CDR3 DNA sequence: TGCAGCGTTAGGCTAGCGGGACTCACAGATACGCAGTATTTT.

This clone showed up just a few times. V gene TRBV10-3 combines with J gene TRBJ1-2; D gene uncertain. The V end was cut by 9 bases, the J end by 8 bases, with 13 bases between. Germline V gene sequence: CDR1 ENHRY, CDR2 SYGVKD. There are 11 residues in the CDR3. The DNA of the CDR3 is TGTGCCATATCCTCGGGAGGGGGCTACACCTTC. This gives the protein CAISSGGGYTF.

The chain links TRBV5-4 to TRBJ1-1; no reliable D call. The CDR3 totals 11 residues. Germline values: CDR1 SGHNT, CDR2 YYREEE (reference sequence). Between the trimmed V and J ends, which lost 10 bases and 3 bases, there was a span of 10 bases. CDR3: CAYGRDTEAFF. The CDR3 region has the DNA TGTGCCTACGGGAGGGACACTGAAGCTTTCTTT. The complete variable domain, with remaining parts taken from reference TRBV5-4 and TRBJ1-1, reads ETGVTQSPTHLIKTRGQQVTLRCSSQSGHNTVSWYQQALGQGPQFIFQYYREEENGRGNFPPRFSGLQFPNYSSELNVNALELDDSALYLCAYGRDTEAFFGQGTRLTVV.

J is TRBJ1-5 and V is TRBV3-1 (or the pseudogene TRBV3-2); 7 bases map to TRBD1. J gave up 1 base and V 3 bases, and 9 bases lay outside the gene matches. The germline V gene encodes CDR1 LGHDT and CDR2 YNNKEL (reference sequence). The length of the CDR3 is 17 residues. The CDR3 region is CASSHDPQDRSNQPQHF. The CDR3 nucleotides read TGTGCCAGCAGCCACGACCCACAGGACAGGAGCAATCAGCCCCAGCATTTT.

The rearrangement links TRBV20-1 to TRBJ1-5; D is perhaps TRBD1 (6 bases). This CDR3 has 11 residues. The V and J ends lost 1 base and 11 bases respectively, with 9 bases between them. CDR1 and CDR2 from the germline V gene are DFQATT and SNEGSKA (reference sequence). The CDR3 nucleotides read TGCAGTGCTAGAGTGGGGGCAGCCCAGCATTTT. This encodes CSARVGAAQHF.

V usage is TRBV12-5 and J usage is TRBJ1-2, with a weak D call TRBD1 (5 bases). The CDR3 runs to 14 residues. Trimming cost V 1 base and J 4 bases, with 10 bases left between them. Germline V gene sequence: CDR1 LGHNT, CDR2 FRNRAP. In DNA, the CDR3 is TGTGCTAGTGGTTTGGACAGGCGAGGCTATGGCTACACCTTC. Its protein is CASGLDRRGYGYTF.

The chain uses TRBV7-2 and TRBJ1-1, with 10 bases that match TRBD1. The germline V gene has CDR1 SGHTA and CDR2 FQGNSA. The CDR3 is 15 amino acids. The junction had 5 bases not matched to a gene; V was cut back by 3 bases and J by 4 bases. CDR3 DNA: TGTGCCAGCAGCTTGGACAGGGGGTCGAGCACTGAAGCTTTCTTT. Protein sequence: CASSLDRGSSTEAFF. The full variable domain, rest sourced from reference TRBV7-2 and TRBJ1-1, is GAGVSQSPSNKVTEKGKDVELRCDPISGHTALYWYRQSLGQGLEFLIYFQGNSAPDKSGLPSDRFSAERTGGSVSTLTIQRTQQEDSAVYLCASSLDRGSSTEAFFGQGTRLTVV.

V is TRBV19 and J is TRBJ1-5, with D possibly being TRBD1 (6 bases). The V gene lost 3 bases and the J gene lost 2 bases, with 11 bases spanning the gap. The germline CDR1 and CDR2 sequences are LNHDA and SQIVND (reference sequence). There are 15 residues in the CDR3. The CDR3 region is CASSIDRLRNQPQHF. The DNA of the CDR3 is TGTGCCAGTAGTATCGACAGGCTACGCAATCAGCCCCAGCATTTT.

The V call is TRBV7-3, the J call TRBJ2-3, with TRBD1 identical over 7 bases. The trim removed 5 bases at V and 1 base at J, leaving 12 bases unmatched. The V gene's germline CDR1 is SGHTA and CDR2 FQGTGA. The CDR3 has 17 residues. CDR3 sequence (DNA): TGTGCCAGCAGCCAAGACTCCCCAGGGGGTGGCACAGATACGCAGTATTTT. This codes for CASSQDSPGGGTDTQYF.

The rearrangement links TRBV11-2 to TRBJ2-3; D uncertain. The CDR3 totals 16 residues. V dropped 4 bases and J dropped 0 bases, with 14 bases sitting between them. Per the germline V gene, CDR1 is SGHAT and CDR2 is FQNNGV. The CDR3, as DNA: TGTGCCAGCAGCTCGTCGCTCAGGCTTAGCACAGATACGCAGTATTTT. This sequence encodes CASSSSLRLSTDTQYF.

This chain joins TRBV24-1 and TRBJ2-1; 7 bases are shared with TRBD1. With 7 bases clipped from V and 6 bases from J, the junction kept 8 bases outside the gene matches. Germline V gene sequence: CDR1 KGHDR, CDR2 SFDVKD. The CDR3 covers 14 residues. Written as DNA, the CDR3 is TGTGCCACCAGCCTAGGACAGGCCATCAATGAGCAGTTCTTC. Encoded protein: CATSLGQAINEQFF.